Shown below are 19 T cell receptor beta chains from a single sample sequenced in a study of blood T cell repertoires in COVID-19 (TCRdb year 2020). Preparation of the library involved the immunoSEQ multiplex PCR assay. TCRdb took over this immuneACCESS table, retaining in-frame rearrangements with V and J assigned. Such tables are incomplete; in checked studies, under half of the missing clones stem from an unresolved V gene, and the remainder is unexplained. In this sample the table shows roughly 67,000 clones, over 75% of which occur a single time. Around 1.2% of the sample is held by the ten biggest clonotypes. The sample was peripheral blood. All receptors derive from a woman aged 55 to 70 with acute or convalescent COVID-19.

The chain couples TRBV4-1 to TRBJ1-5; 7 bases line up with TRBD1. The CDR3 extends over 15 amino acids. CDR1 is MGHRA, CDR2 YSYEKL, per germline. J lost 3 bases, V lost 4 bases, and 6 bases had no gene match. The CDR3 region is CASSPTDRINQPQHF. The DNA of the CDR3 is TGCGCCAGCAGCCCGACGGACAGGATCAATCAGCCCCAGCATTTT.

This rearrangement joins TRBV5-1 to TRBJ2-2; tentatively, D is TRBD1 (5 bases). Per germline, CDR1 SGHRS and CDR2 YFSETQ. The CDR3 covers 17 residues. V lost 4 bases and J lost 7, with 23 bases in between. The chain's CDR3 is CASSPYIQYSTGGELFF. The CDR3 region has the DNA TGCGCCAGCAGCCCTTACATACAGTATTCCACAGGCGGGGAGCTGTTTTTT.

The rearrangement uses TRBV30 and TRBJ1-2, with 10 nucleotides matching TRBD1. Per germline, CDR1 GTSNPN and CDR2 SVGIG (reference sequence). The V and J ends lost 7 bases and 4 bases, in that order; junction bases with no gene match: 3. The CDR3 is 12 amino acids. The CDR3 bases are TGTGCCTTGACAGGGGGCTCCTATGGCTACACCTTC. This sequence encodes CALTGGSYGYTF.

The chain links TRBV9 to TRBJ1-1, with 9 bases that match TRBD1. CDR1 is SGDLS, CDR2 YYNGEE, per germline. The CDR3 contains 15 residues. Losses at the gene ends were 3 bases for V and 4 bases for J; bases not matched to a gene: 7. Written as DNA, the CDR3 is TGTGCCAGCAGCGGCTTACAGGGGGCTCTCACTGAAGCTTTCTTT. Residues: CASSGLQGALTEAFF.

CDR3 in amino acids: CSVVTGTSNTGELFF. The CDR3 DNA sequence: TGCAGCGTGGTGACAGGGACCTCGAACACCGGGGAGCTGTTTTTT. The chain employs TRBV29-1 and TRBJ2-2; 7 bases map to TRBD1. Per germline, CDR1 SQVTM and CDR2 ANQGSEA. Trimming took 6 bases from V and 0 from J; bases not matched to a gene: 7. CDR3 size: 15 residues.

The chain joins TRBV6-5 to TRBJ1-2; D gene unclear. V shed 4 bases and J shed 4 bases, with 19 bases lying between them. The CDR3 contains 16 residues. CDR1 is MNHEY and CDR2 is SVGAGI in the germline V gene. CDR3 in amino acids: CASSFSRPRRGYGYTF. Here the CDR3 DNA reads TGTGCCAGCAGTTTCTCCCGGCCCAGGCGGGGCTATGGCTACACCTTC.

The rearrangement links TRBV5-6 to TRBJ2-2, with D perhaps matching TRBD2 (6 bases). In germline, CDR1 is SGHDT, CDR2 YYEEEE. Trimming removed 4 bases at V and 0 bases at J, with 16 bases between. The CDR3 totals 17 residues. The CDR3 sequence: CASSPLGGEANTGELFF. CDR3 in DNA: TGTGCCAGCAGCCCACTGGGGGGAGAGGCGAACACCGGGGAGCTGTTTTTT.

This clone has a handful of counts. The gene calls are TRBV4-1 and TRBJ1-2; maybe TRBD1 (6 bases). The ends were cut back, 3 bases at V and 13 bases at J, with 15 bases in the middle. The CDR3 sequence is 12 residues long. Germline V gene sequence: CDR1 MGHRA, CDR2 YSYEKL. The CDR3 coding sequence is TGCGCCAGCAGCCAGGACAGCGTAAGGTGCACCTTC. Amino acid sequence: CASSQDSVRCTF.

V and J are TRBV6-1 and TRBJ1-5; D unclear. The CDR3 is 17 amino acids. Trimming pared 1 base from V and 0 bases from J, leaving 13 bases between. Germline V gives CDR1 MNHNS, CDR2 SASEGT. The CDR3: CASSEERQKDSNQPQHF. The DNA of the CDR3 is TGTGCCAGCAGTGAAGAGAGACAAAAAGATAGCAATCAGCCCCAGCATTTT.

In this sample, this clone turned up once. The V gene is TRBV2, the J gene TRBJ1-5, with 7 bases fitting TRBD1. The germline CDR1 and CDR2 sequences are SNHLY and FYNNEI. V shed 4 bases, J shed 0 bases, and the junction held 9 bases outside the gene matches. The CDR3 spans 17 residues. The CDR3 loop reads CASSGSDRVGSNQPQHF. The CDR3 bases are TGTGCCAGCAGTGGGTCAGACAGGGTTGGTAGCAATCAGCCCCAGCATTTT.

There are a few counts of this clone. The chain links TRBV7-9 to TRBJ1-2, with 7 positions matching TRBD1. This CDR3 is built from 15 residues. Germline V gene sequence: CDR1 SEHNR, CDR2 FQNEAQ (reference sequence). J was trimmed by 1 base and V by 7 bases; bases with no gene match: 9. The CDR3 spells CASTNWAGGNYGYTF. CDR3 bases: TGTGCCAGCACCAACTGGGCAGGGGGTAACTATGGCTACACCTTC.

The chain has TRBV5-1 and TRBJ1-1, with D maybe TRBD1 (6 bases). V dropped 4 bases and J dropped 6 bases, with 19 bases sitting between them. The germline CDR1 and CDR2 sequences are SGHRS and YFSETQ. The CDR3 has 15 amino acids. The CDR3 sequence: CASSPHLDSAAEAFF. The CDR3 nucleotides are TGCGCCAGCAGCCCACACCTGGACAGCGCTGCTGAAGCTTTCTTT.

V gene TRBV5-1 combines with J gene TRBJ2-2; 7 bases are shared with TRBD1. Looked up from germline, CDR1 is SGHRS and CDR2 is YFSETQ. The CDR3 is made up of 14 amino acids. The J segment lost 4 bases and the V segment lost 5 bases, leaving 5 bases of the junction unmatched. For the CDR3, the DNA is TGCGCCAGCAGAGGACAGGCCACCACCGGGGAGCTGTTTTTT. Protein sequence: CASRGQATTGELFF. Combining the CDR3 with reference TRBV5-1 and TRBJ2-2 gives the whole variable domain KAGVTQTPRYLIKTRGQQVTLSCSPISGHRSVSWYQQTPGQGLQFLFEYFSETQRNKGNFPGRFSGRQFSNSRSEMNVSTLELGDSALYLCASRGQATTGELFFGEGSRLTVL.

The chain links TRBV5-1 to TRBJ2-1, with TRBD1 as a possible D gene (5 bases). The CDR3 contains 17 residues. The V end lost 1 base, the J end lost 0 bases, and 14 bases lay between the germline ends. Germline V CDR1 and CDR2: SGHRS, YFSETQ. CDR3 sequence (DNA): TGCGCCAGCAGCTTGCAGGGCTCGGTGAGCTCCTACAATGAGCAGTTCTTC. Protein: CASSLQGSVSSYNEQFF. Looking up the rest from reference TRBV5-1 and TRBJ2-1 gives the full variable domain: KAGVTQTPRYLIKTRGQQVTLSCSPISGHRSVSWYQQTPGQGLQFLFEYFSETQRNKGNFPGRFSGRQFSNSRSEMNVSTLELGDSALYLCASSLQGSVSSYNEQFFGPGTRLTVL.

This chain joins TRBV5-6 and TRBJ1-2; TRBD1 matches at 11 bases. This CDR3 is built from 14 residues. Trimming cost V 3 bases and J 2 bases; bases outside gene matches: 0. CDR1 and CDR2 (germline): SGHDT, YYEEEE. The CDR3 loop reads CASSWTGGNYGYTF. The CDR3 bases are TGTGCCAGCAGCTGGACAGGGGGCAACTATGGCTACACCTTC. The full variable domain, completed using reference TRBV5-6 and TRBJ1-2, is DAGVTQSPTHLIKTRGQQVTLRCSPKSGHDTVSWYQQALGQGPQFIFQYYEEEERQRGNFPDRFSGHQFPNYSSELNVNALLLGDSALYLCASSWTGGNYGYTFGSGTRLTVV.

The count of this clone is one. The V gene is TRBV28, the J gene TRBJ2-1; possible D gene TRBD2, 5 bases. The V end lost 10 bases, the J end lost 8 bases, and 12 bases lay between the germline ends. Germline assignment: CDR1 MDHEN and CDR2 SYDVKM. The CDR3 is 11 amino acids. The CDR3: CATVLRDEQFF. CDR3 nucleotide sequence: TGTGCCACCGTCCTGCGGGATGAGCAGTTCTTC.

Only a few counts were recorded for this clone. V and J are TRBV7-2 and TRBJ1-2, with D perhaps TRBD1 (6 bases). V was shortened by 6 bases and J by 4 bases, with 21 bases between the two germline ends. This CDR3 contains 16 residues. The germline gives CDR1 SGHTA, CDR2 FQGNSA. Here the CDR3 reads CASRAIGQWDGYGYTF. CDR3 nucleotide sequence: TGTGCCAGCAGGGCGATCGGACAGTGGGATGGCTATGGCTACACCTTC.

V is TRBV21-1 and J is TRBJ1-2. TRBV21-1 is a pseudogene locus. The CDR3 runs 17 residues. CDR3 region: CASSRRRSGLANYGYTF. The CDR3 nucleotides read TGTGCCAGCAGCCGCCGGAGGTCGGGCTTAGCTAACTATGGCTACACCTTC.

V is TRBV29-1 and J is TRBJ1-2; possibly TRBD1 for D (5 bases). Germline V gene lookup returns CDR1 SQVTM and CDR2 ANQGSEA. The CDR3 spans 13 residues. The germline V and J ends were trimmed by 4 bases and 8 bases, with 17 bases remaining between them. CDR3 region: CSVAPFLRGGYTF. Here the CDR3 DNA reads TGCAGCGTTGCCCCCTTCCTAAGGGGCGGCTACACCTTC.